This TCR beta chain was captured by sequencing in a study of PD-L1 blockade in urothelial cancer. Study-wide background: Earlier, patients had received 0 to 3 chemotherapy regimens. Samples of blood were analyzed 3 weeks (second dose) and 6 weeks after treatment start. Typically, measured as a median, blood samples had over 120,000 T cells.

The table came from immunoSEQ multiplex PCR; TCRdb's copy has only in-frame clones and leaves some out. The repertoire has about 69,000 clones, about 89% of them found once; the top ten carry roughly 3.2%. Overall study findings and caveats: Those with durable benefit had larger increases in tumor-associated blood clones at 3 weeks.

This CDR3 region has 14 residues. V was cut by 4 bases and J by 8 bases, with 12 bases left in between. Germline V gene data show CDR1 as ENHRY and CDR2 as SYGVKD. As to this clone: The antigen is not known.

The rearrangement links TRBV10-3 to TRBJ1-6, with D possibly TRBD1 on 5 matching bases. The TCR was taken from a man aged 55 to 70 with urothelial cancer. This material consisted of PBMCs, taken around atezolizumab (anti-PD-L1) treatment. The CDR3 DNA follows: TGTGCCATCAGTGGACAGCGTTTTGATTCACCCCTCCACTTT. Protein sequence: CAISGQRFDSPLHF.